The clone carrying this T cell receptor (beta chain) has a handful of counts. Germline CDR1 and CDR2: MDHEN and SYDVKM. The V end was cut by 11 bases, the J end by 6 bases, with 14 bases between. There are 12 residues in the CDR3. The source of the sample is a study of PD-L1 blockade in urothelial cancer. Turning to the study itself: Patients took up atezolizumab in about 2014 at 1,200 mg intravenously every 3 weeks.

The method was immunoSEQ multiplex PCR; TCRdb's version includes in-frame clones alone and lacks a portion of them. The repertoire holds around 130,000 clones, less than 85% seen once, with 2.5% to 4% in the top ten. As for time point: pretreatment peripheral blood. Between 1 and 8 samples, pretreatment and on-treatment, were given by each patient. This sequence joins TRBV28 and TRBJ2-1, with TRBD2 as a possible D gene (6 bases). The sequence came from a middle-aged man with urothelial cancer. Material: PBMCs, obtained around atezolizumab (anti-PD-L1) treatment. CDR3 sequence (DNA): TGTGCCTCTGTGGGCGGGGTCAATGAGCAGTTCTTC. Its protein product is CASVGGVNEQFF.